Listed here are 27 T cell receptor beta chains from one sample, sequenced in a study of OX40 agonist ivuxolimab in advanced cancers. TCRdb keeps only in-frame clones here, not all; method: immunoSEQ multiplex PCR. The sample lists 45,000 to 50,000 clones, approximately 91% occurring once. The sequenced sample was CD4+ or CD8+ T cells sorted from blood, obtained in a trial of the OX40 agonist ivuxolimab. The receptors stem from an adult with an advanced solid tumor such as melanoma, head and neck, liver or kidney cancer.

The chain joins TRBV7-9 to TRBJ1-3, with unresolved D. The length of the CDR3 is 10 residues. Per the germline V gene, CDR1 is SEHNR and CDR2 is FQNEAQ (reference sequence). The ends were cut back, 1 base at V and 8 bases at J, with 0 bases in the middle. The CDR3 sequence: CASSLDTIYF. CDR3 coding DNA: TGTGCCAGCAGCTTAGACACCATATATTTT.

The chain employs TRBV5-1 and TRBJ2-7, with TRBD1 as a possible D gene (5 bases). V lost 2 bases to trimming and J lost 5 bases, with 14 bases between them. Germline CDR1 and CDR2: SGHRS and YFSETQ. CDR3 size: 14 residues. The CDR3 region has the DNA TGCGCCAGCAGCTTAGGTCAGGGCACCGACGAGCAGTACTTC. Amino acids: CASSLGQGTDEQYF.

The chain carries TRBV13 and TRBJ2-7, with D unresolved. The CDR3 has 15 residues. V was clipped by 6 bases and J by 5 bases, with 20 bases between them. Germline V gene data show CDR1 as PRHDT and CDR2 as FYEKMQ (reference sequence). In DNA, the CDR3 is TGTGCCAGCAGTATAACCCTTCAGAGCAACCACGAGCAGTACTTC. Protein product: CASSITLQSNHEQYF.

The chain has TRBV6-6 and TRBJ1-3; no definite D call. Germline CDR1 is MNHNY and CDR2 is SVGAGI (reference sequence). V lost 8 bases to trimming and J lost 2 bases, with 7 bases between them. The CDR3 length is 12 residues. The chain's CDR3 is CASEGTGNTIYF. The CDR3 nucleotides read TGTGCCAGCGAGGGTACTGGAAACACCATATATTTT.

The gene calls are TRBV7-6 and TRBJ2-3, with D tentatively TRBD2 (5 bases). The length of the CDR3 is 19 residues. V was cut by 1 base and J by 2 bases, with 22 bases left in between. In germline, CDR1 is SGHVS, CDR2 FNYEAQ. CDR3 in amino acids: CASSLDPGSEEVITDTQYF. In DNA, the CDR3 is TGTGCCAGCAGCTTAGACCCCGGGTCCGAGGAGGTCATCACAGATACGCAGTATTTT.

A single count supports this clone. The rearrangement joins TRBV9 to TRBJ2-7; either TRBD1 or TRBD2 may supply D (5 bases each). Looked up from germline, CDR1 is SGDLS and CDR2 is YYNGEE. There are 11 residues in the CDR3. Trimming stripped 0 bases from V and 7 bases from J, with 5 bases between. The CDR3 DNA reads TGTGCCAGCAGCGTAGGGGGGGAGCAGTACTTC. It specifies CASSVGGEQYF.

Points on this clone: The germline gene is not matched at one end of the junction; a read error may be the cause. The chain carries TRBV10-1 and TRBJ1-4; D not certain. CDR1 is WNHNN, CDR2 SYGVQD, per germline (reference sequence). The CDR3 has 15 residues. The DNA for the CDR3 is TGCGCCAGCAGGGAGTCGGTAGCAACTAATGAAAAACTGTTTTTT. Protein: CASRESVATNEKLFF.

This clone was found once. The J gene is TRBJ2-7, the V gene TRBV18, with 10 bases fitting TRBD2. The CDR3 consists of 18 residues. CDR1 KGHSH and CDR2 LQKENI come from the germline V gene. V was pared by 6 bases and J by 3 bases, with 17 bases of the junction left unmatched. In nucleotides, the CDR3 is TGTGCCAGCTCCGAAAGGACTAGCGGTTCAACGGAGGGCTACGAGCAGTACTTC. It is translated as CASSERTSGSTEGYEQYF.

J is TRBJ1-1 and V is TRBV7-6; possible D gene TRBD1, 6 bases. The CDR3 runs to 11 residues. V gave up 6 bases and J gave up 7 bases, with 9 bases separating them. Germline values: CDR1 SGHVS, CDR2 FNYEAQ. The CDR3 sequence is CASRGAGEAFF. For the CDR3, the DNA is TGTGCCAGCAGGGGGGCGGGTGAAGCTTTCTTT. The full variable domain, rest sourced from reference TRBV7-6 and TRBJ1-1, is GAGVSQSPRYKVTKRGQDVALRCDPISGHVSLYWYRQALGQGPEFLTYFNYEAQQDKSGLPNDRFSAERPEGSISTLTIQRTEQRDSAMYRCASRGAGEAFFGQGTRLTVV.

The genes are TRBV7-9 and TRBJ2-7; perhaps TRBD1 as D (6 bases). CDR1 is SEHNR and CDR2 is FQNEAQ in the germline V gene (reference sequence). Trimming took off 4 bases at V and 1 base at J, with 14 bases between the two ends. The CDR3 is made up of 15 amino acids. CDR3 protein: CASSSYADRSYEQYF. The CDR3 bases are TGTGCCAGCAGCTCTTACGCCGACAGGTCCTACGAGCAGTACTTC. The full variable domain, in which reference TRBV7-9 and TRBJ2-7 provide the parts outside the CDR3, is DTGVSQNPRHKITKRGQNVTFRCDPISEHNRLYWYRQTLGQGPEFLTYFQNEAQLEKSRLLSDRFSAERPKGSFSTLEIQRTEQGDSAMYLCASSSYADRSYEQYFGPGTRLTVT.

DNA for the CDR3: TGTGCCAGCAGCCTTAGCGGGAGTCCTCTGGAGCAGTACTTC. This encodes CASSLSGSPLEQYF. This chain links TRBV9 with TRBJ2-7; 9 bases map to TRBD2. The junction had 9 bases not matched to a gene; V was cut back by 4 bases and J by 7 bases. The V gene's germline CDR1 is SGDLS and CDR2 YYNGEE. The CDR3 covers 14 residues.

The V call is TRBV27, the J call TRBJ1-1; 10 bases match TRBD1. Germline-derived CDR1 and CDR2 are MNHEY and SMNVEV (reference sequence). This CDR3 is 14 amino acids long. V shed 4 bases, J shed 5 bases, and the junction held 4 bases outside the gene matches. CDR3 DNA sequence: TGTGCCAGCAGTTCGGGACAGGGGTGGACTGAAGCTTTCTTT. Protein sequence: CASSSGQGWTEAFF.

The chain joins TRBV7-5 to TRBJ2-7; no DNA check was done on the table's D call, TRBD2. TRBV7-5 is given as a pseudogene. The CDR3 spans 16 residues. The CDR3 reads CVRSWFLAGGNYEQYF. In DNA form, the CDR3 reads TGTGTCAGAAGCTGGTTTCTAGCGGGGGGTAACTACGAGCAGTACTTC.

The rearrangement uses TRBV5-1 and TRBJ2-1, with D maybe TRBD1 (5 bases). The CDR3 spans 16 residues. V was shortened by 0 bases and J by 6 bases, with 16 bases between the two germline ends. In germline, CDR1 is SGHRS, CDR2 YFSETQ. The CDR3 reads CASSLDLRQPPNEQFF. CDR3 coding DNA: TGCGCCAGCAGCTTGGATCTGAGACAGCCTCCCAATGAGCAGTTCTTC.

The chain links TRBV2 to TRBJ2-7, with a weak D call TRBD1 (5 bases). V lost 2 bases and J lost 2, with 13 bases in between. The CDR3 consists of 15 residues. Germline V CDR1 and CDR2: SNHLY, FYNNEI. The CDR3 coding sequence is TGTGCCAGCAGTGAACCCCCGGACATTACCTACGAGCAGTACTTC. This codes for CASSEPPDITYEQYF.

This clone appeared once. The chain employs TRBV19 and TRBJ1-1; D might be TRBD1 (6 bases). Per the germline V gene, CDR1 is LNHDA and CDR2 is SQIVND (reference sequence). Trimming shortened V by 8 bases and J by 0 bases, and 13 bases separated the two germline ends. CDR3 length: 14 residues. CDR3 in amino acids: CASAMGDMNTEAFF. CDR3 nucleotides: TGTGCCAGTGCCATGGGGGACATGAACACTGAAGCTTTCTTT.

V and J are TRBV28 and TRBJ2-6; D remains ambiguous. V was pared by 3 bases and J by 0 bases, with 3 bases between. Per germline, CDR1 MDHEN and CDR2 SYDVKM. The CDR3 consists of 14 residues. CDR3 nucleotides: TGTGCCAGCAGTTTGAGCTCTGGGGCCAACGTCCTGACTTTC. Translation gives CASSLSSGANVLTF.

The chain is built from TRBV11-2 and TRBJ1-2; 12 bases match TRBD1. The V segment lost 8 bases and the J segment 7 bases; nucleotides outside the gene matches: 11. Germline V gene data show CDR1 as SGHAT and CDR2 as FQNNGV. CDR3 length: 15 residues. CDR3 region: CASGPPGQGAFGYTF. CDR3 nucleotides: TGTGCCAGCGGCCCACCGGGACAGGGGGCGTTTGGCTACACCTTC.

CDR3 amino acids: CASSVEDPGQVGAGYTF. DNA of the CDR3: TGTGCCAGCAGCGTCGAGGACCCGGGACAGGTGGGGGCTGGCTACACCTTC. The V gene is TRBV28, the J gene TRBJ1-2, with 8 bases identical to TRBD1. V shed 6 bases and J 7 bases; nucleotides not matched to a gene: 19. Germline V gives CDR1 MDHEN, CDR2 SYDVKM. The CDR3 extends over 17 amino acids.

The J gene is TRBJ1-5, the V gene TRBV2; TRBD1 aligns across 9 bases. Germline CDR1 and CDR2: SNHLY and FYNNEI. The trim removed 9 bases at V and 4 bases at J, leaving 7 bases unmatched. This CDR3 comprises 14 residues. Written as DNA, the CDR3 is TGTGCCAGTGCGCTGGGACAGGGTAATCAGCCCCAGCATTTT. As protein: CASALGQGNQPQHF.

This chain joins TRBV6-4 and TRBJ2-3, with 12 nucleotides matching TRBD2. Unmatched junction bases numbered 7, after V lost 8 bases and J lost 4 bases. The CDR3 is 15 amino acids. CDR1 and CDR2 from the germline V gene are MRHNA and SNTAGT. CDR3 region: CASSVTSGGADTQYF. CDR3 DNA: TGTGCCAGCTCCGTGACTAGCGGGGGAGCAGATACGCAGTATTTT.

The chain employs TRBV28 and TRBJ2-1; 13 nucleotides line up with TRBD2. Germline V lookup: CDR1 MDHEN, CDR2 SYDVKM. V trimming: 4 bases; J trimming: 8 bases; junction bases outside the gene matches: 5. There are 15 residues in the CDR3. CDR3: CASSSLAGGWDEQFF. CDR3 nucleotides: TGTGCCAGCAGTTCACTAGCGGGAGGGTGGGATGAGCAGTTCTTC.

The rearrangement links TRBV4-1 to TRBJ2-7, with D hard to call. The CDR3 loop spans 13 amino acids. The germline V and J ends were trimmed by 0 bases and 1 base, with 4 bases remaining between them. Germline assignment: CDR1 MGHRA and CDR2 YSYEKL. CDR3 sequence: CASSQDLSYEQYF. CDR3 DNA: TGCGCCAGCAGCCAAGATTTATCCTACGAGCAGTACTTC.

CDR3 DNA sequence: TGTGCCAGCAGCGTAGCTGAGGGGGGGGCGGGACAGCCCCAGCATTTT. Its protein product is CASSVAEGGAGQPQHF. J is TRBJ1-5 and V is TRBV9; D is perhaps TRBD1 (6 bases). The germline CDR1 and CDR2 sequences are SGDLS and YYNGEE. The CDR3 is made up of 16 amino acids. V was trimmed by 0 bases and J by 7 bases, leaving 17 bases between them.

J is TRBJ1-5 and V is TRBV19, with a tentative D call TRBD1 (5 bases). There are 13 residues in the CDR3. Deletions cut 3 bases from V and 9 bases from J, with 12 bases between. Germline CDR1 reads LNHDA; CDR2 reads SQIVND (reference sequence). The CDR3 nucleotides read TGTGCCAGTAGTATCACGCCAGGGAGGCCCCAGCATTTT. Amino acids: CASSITPGRPQHF.

The chain is built from TRBV9 and TRBJ1-1; D call uncertain. V lost 1 base to trimming and J lost 5 bases, with 9 bases between them. Germline CDR1 and CDR2: SGDLS and YYNGEE. The CDR3 contains 13 residues. The CDR3 loop is CASSVTPRTEAFF. The CDR3 nucleotides are TGTGCCAGCAGCGTAACCCCGAGGACTGAAGCTTTCTTT.

The chain couples TRBV12-5 to TRBJ1-2, with 7 bases fitting TRBD1. From germline, CDR1 is LGHNT and CDR2 FRNRAP. The CDR3 contains 15 residues. After removal of 2 bases from V and 4 bases from J, the junction contained 7 bases not matched to a gene. CDR3 protein: CASGLQRDRIYGYTF. The CDR3 nucleotides read TGTGCTAGTGGTTTGCAAAGGGACAGAATCTATGGCTACACCTTC.